What follows are 24 T cell receptor beta chains derived from one specimen sequenced in a study of cytomegalovirus exposure and HLA in healthy donors. Both 60 Vbeta primers and 13 Jbeta primers went into the PCR. TCRdb keeps only in-frame clones here, not all; method: immunoSEQ multiplex PCR. Here the sample spans approximately 130,000 clones, 75% to 85% being singletons. The sample consisted of PBMCs. These receptor sequences come from a woman aged 40 to 55 in good health and CMV-seronegative.

This chain joins TRBV19 and TRBJ1-2; 9 bases align to TRBD1. V trimming: 4 bases; J trimming: 7 bases; junction bases outside the gene matches: 13. This CDR3 is 16 amino acids long. From germline, CDR1 is LNHDA and CDR2 SQIVND (reference sequence). CDR3 DNA sequence: TGTGCCAGTAGTAGACTGACCCAGGGGACAGGGATTGGCTACACCTTC. Translating gives CASSRLTQGTGIGYTF.

The chain joins TRBV2 to TRBJ2-3, with 9 bases identical to TRBD2. Germline lookup yields CDR1 SNHLY and CDR2 FYNNEI. Unmatched junction bases numbered 12, after V lost 3 bases and J lost 5 bases. The CDR3 runs 17 residues. CDR3 region: CASSDDPAGGPRDTQYF. In nucleotides, the CDR3 is TGTGCCAGCAGTGATGACCCGGCGGGGGGGCCTCGAGATACGCAGTATTTT.

The chain couples TRBV19 to TRBJ2-2; 8 positions agree with TRBD1. Germline CDR1 and CDR2: LNHDA and SQIVND (reference sequence). CDR3 length equals 16 residues. V was clipped by 2 bases and J by 6 bases; unmatched bases: 8. The CDR3 loop reads CASSIYRTGIPGELFF. In nucleotides, the CDR3 is TGTGCCAGTAGTATATACAGGACAGGGATACCCGGGGAGCTGTTTTTT.

This rearrangement joins TRBV7-8 to TRBJ1-5; weak D call: TRBD1 (5 bases). Germline V gives CDR1 SGHVS, CDR2 FQNEAQ. Trimming removed 3 bases at V and 1 base at J, with 13 bases between. The CDR3 sequence is 16 residues long. CDR3 sequence (DNA): TGTGCCAGCAGCTTGGCCAGGGATTTGAGCAATCAGCCCCAGCATTTT. Its translation: CASSLARDLSNQPQHF.

The gene calls are TRBV28 and TRBJ1-1; D unresolved. There are 16 residues in the CDR3. Trimming cost V 4 bases and J 6 bases, with 21 bases left between them. Germline V CDR1 and CDR2: MDHEN, SYDVKM. CDR3 DNA: TGTGCCAGCAGTTCCCTATTTGGAGGGAGGGTCTCTGAAGCTTTCTTT. Its protein is CASSSLFGGRVSEAFF.

V and J are TRBV10-2 and TRBJ2-2; D is ambiguous. Trimming stripped 7 bases from V and 5 bases from J, with 14 bases between. This CDR3 has 14 residues. CDR1 and CDR2 (germline): WSHSY, SAAADI. CDR3 nucleotides: TGCGCCAGCACGCCCTACAGTAGAACCGGGGAGCTGTTTTTT. This sequence encodes CASTPYSRTGELFF.

This chain links TRBV27 with TRBJ2-6, with 9 bases that match TRBD1. Germline V gene data show CDR1 as MNHEY and CDR2 as SMNVEV (reference sequence). Losses at the gene ends were 5 bases for V and 4 bases for J; bases not matched to a gene: 12. CDR3 length: 18 amino acids. CDR3 amino acids: CASSPAGTGFAGANVLTF. The CDR3 nucleotides are TGTGCCAGCAGTCCAGCCGGGACAGGGTTTGCCGGGGCCAACGTCCTGACTTTC.

The V gene is TRBV19, the J gene TRBJ1-6; D not certain. Germline V gene data show CDR1 as LNHDA and CDR2 as SQIVND (reference sequence). V shed 3 bases and J shed 5 bases, with 11 bases lying between them. There are 15 residues in the CDR3. CDR3: CASSIPNSHNSPLHF. Written as DNA, the CDR3 is TGTGCCAGTAGTATCCCCAACAGCCATAATTCACCCCTCCACTTT.

The chain combines TRBV19 with TRBJ1-1; possibly TRBD1 for D (5 bases). Germline CDR1 and CDR2: LNHDA and SQIVND (reference sequence). CDR3 length: 15 amino acids. V was pared by 4 bases and J by 5 bases, with 17 bases between. The CDR3: CASSRGTGRGTEAFF. CDR3 nucleotide sequence: TGTGCCAGTAGTAGGGGAACAGGACGAGGAACTGAAGCTTTCTTT.

V and J are TRBV27 and TRBJ2-7, with D maybe TRBD2 (5 bases). V was cut by 3 bases and J by 1 base, with 10 bases left in between. Germline loops: CDR1 MNHEY, CDR2 SMNVEV (reference sequence). The CDR3 sequence is 14 residues long. CDR3 sequence (DNA): TGTGCCAGCAGTTTTGAGGGAGCTTCCTACGAGCAGTACTTC. Translated: CASSFEGASYEQYF.

The chain uses TRBV11-2 and TRBJ2-7; D remains ambiguous. The CDR3 runs 14 residues. Trimming removed 4 bases at V and 0 bases at J, with 10 bases between. CDR1 SGHAT and CDR2 FQNNGV come from the germline V gene. The CDR3 DNA reads as TGTGCCAGCAGCTCTTTGGCCTTCTCCTACGAGCAGTACTTC. Its translation: CASSSLAFSYEQYF.

This sequence joins TRBV6-4 and TRBJ2-3, with D perhaps matching TRBD2 (6 bases). The CDR3 runs to 15 residues. Germline CDR1 reads MRHNA; CDR2 reads SNTAGT. Trimming removed 0 bases at V and 0 bases at J, with 7 bases between. CDR3 sequence: CASSDSAGSTDTQYF. The CDR3 coding sequence is TGTGCCAGCAGTGACTCGGCGGGGAGCACAGATACGCAGTATTTT.

The J gene is TRBJ2-7, the V gene TRBV28, with D perhaps TRBD2 (7 bases). The V gene lost 5 bases and the J gene lost 7 bases, with 18 bases spanning the gap. CDR1 and CDR2 (germline): MDHEN, SYDVKM. This CDR3 region has 14 residues. CDR3 residues: CASSIGRRGGEQYF. The CDR3 DNA reads as TGTGCCAGCAGTATTGGGAGGAGGGGGGGAGAGCAGTACTTC.

This clone was detected once. This chain links TRBV6-6 with TRBJ2-5, with 9 nucleotides matching TRBD1. The J call could be wrong; TRBJ2-7 is a better fit for the DNA end. CDR3 size: 15 residues. Germline assignment: CDR1 MNHNY and CDR2 SVGAGI (reference sequence). The CDR3 nucleotides are TGTGCCAGCAGTTACTCTCGGGACAGGGTTTACGAGCAGTACTTC. Its protein product is CASSYSRDRVYEQYF.

V and J are TRBV5-6 and TRBJ1-4; D ambiguous. Germline CDR1 and CDR2: SGHDT and YYEEEE. This CDR3 is built from 15 residues. Trimming pared 3 bases from V and 5 bases from J, leaving 14 bases between. This CDR3 reads CASSSQTTLNEKLFF. The CDR3 DNA sequence: TGTGCCAGCAGCTCCCAGACTACCCTAAATGAAAAACTGTTTTTT.

This clone was counted a single time. The V call is TRBV7-2, the J call TRBJ2-3; D may be TRBD2 (6 bases). Looked up from germline, CDR1 is SGHTA and CDR2 is FQGNSA. With 5 bases removed from V and 3 bases from J, the gap between germline ends came to 12 bases. The CDR3 extends over 14 amino acids. CDR3 sequence (DNA): TGTGCCAGCAGCCCTGGACTACCGACAGATACGCAGTATTTT. Translating it yields CASSPGLPTDTQYF.

This clone turned up a few times. The V and J genes are TRBV5-4 and TRBJ1-3, with 7 nucleotides matching TRBD1. In germline, CDR1 is SGHNT, CDR2 YYREEE (reference sequence). This CDR3 contains 15 residues. The ends lost 3 bases at V and 12 bases at J; junction bases unmatched: 15. The CDR3 DNA follows: TGTGCCAGCAGCTCACAGGGGACCCGAAGGAGCGGCATATATTTT. Translation gives CASSSQGTRRSGIYF.

The chain carries TRBV7-2 and TRBJ1-2; TRBD1 matches 7 bases. The CDR3 contains 15 residues. J gave up 1 base and V 4 bases, and 6 bases lay outside the gene matches. Germline-derived CDR1 and CDR2 are SGHTA and FQGNSA. The CDR3 region is CASSSRGGYNYGYTF. CDR3 sequence (DNA): TGTGCCAGCAGCTCCCGAGGGGGCTATAACTATGGCTACACCTTC.

V usage is TRBV6-5 and J usage is TRBJ2-3; 10 positions match TRBD2. The germline gives CDR1 MNHEY, CDR2 SVGAGI. CDR3 length equals 15 residues. The V gene end was trimmed by 6 bases and the J gene end by 2 bases; junction bases not matched to a gene: 5. The CDR3 bases are TGTGCCAGCAGGATAGCGGGGGGATACACAGATACGCAGTATTTT. This sequence encodes CASRIAGGYTDTQYF.

This chain links TRBV6-5 with TRBJ1-6; the D gene is possibly TRBD1 (5 bases). CDR3 length: 15 residues. V was shortened by 2 bases and J by 7 bases, with 12 bases between the two germline ends. The germline gives CDR1 MNHEY, CDR2 SVGAGI. CDR3 residues: CASSYRGRVNSPLHF. In DNA, the CDR3 is TGTGCCAGCAGTTACAGGGGCAGGGTAAATTCACCCCTCCACTTT.

Only one count was recorded for this clone. This rearrangement joins TRBV7-9 to TRBJ2-5; TRBD1 aligns across 7 bases. The V and J ends lost 2 bases and 5 bases, in that order; junction bases with no gene match: 8. Germline loops: CDR1 SEHNR, CDR2 FQNEAQ (reference sequence). CDR3 length: 15 residues. The CDR3 loop is CASSLFQGVRETQYF. The CDR3 DNA is TGTGCCAGCAGCTTATTTCAGGGGGTTCGGGAGACCCAGTACTTC.

The genes are TRBV27 and TRBJ1-2; D possibly corresponds to TRBD1 (5 bases). Germline V gives CDR1 MNHEY, CDR2 SMNVEV (reference sequence). V dropped 5 bases and J dropped 8 bases, with 15 bases sitting between them. The CDR3 consists of 13 residues. Here the CDR3 DNA reads TGTGCCAGCAGTCACGAAGGGGTCGGGGGCTACACCTTC. Residues: CASSHEGVGGYTF.

CDR3 sequence: CASRQTTTNEKLFF. The CDR3 bases are TGCGCCAGCAGACAGACAACAACTAATGAAAAACTGTTTTTT. The V gene is TRBV5-1, the J gene TRBJ1-4, with unresolved D. V shed 5 bases and J shed 0 bases, with 8 bases lying between them. CDR1 is SGHRS and CDR2 is YFSETQ in the germline V gene. There are 14 residues in the CDR3.

This chain links TRBV30 with TRBJ2-7, with 8 bases that match TRBD2. Germline CDR1 is GTSNPN and CDR2 is SVGIG (reference sequence). The V segment lost 0 bases and the J segment 5 bases; nucleotides outside the gene matches: 18. The CDR3 contains 18 residues. The CDR3 coding sequence is TGTGCCTGGAGTGTAGTCCCACACGGGAGGGGTTATGTGGACGAGCAGTACTTC. Amino acid sequence: CAWSVVPHGRGYVDEQYF.